The source of this T cell receptor (beta chain) is a study of T cell responses to AZD1222 COVID-19 vaccine. This clone came up a few times. Its antigen is not identified. The data were produced by immunoSEQ multiplex PCR, yet TCRdb's version contains in-frame clones alone and is incomplete. The sample includes some 120,000 clones, just over 85% seen only once; the top ten take about 17%. General observations from the study: Nearly half of spike-specific TCRs reportedly target unmutated variant regions. Two doses of AZD1222 preceded a rise in Spike-specific TCR breadth and depth. Clonal diversity may have been underestimated in mostly white British donors. No day 14 peak samples; only post-peak repertoires were characterized.

J was trimmed by 7 bases and V by 2 bases; bases with no gene match: 12. The CDR3 runs to 15 residues. The germline V gene encodes CDR1 GTSNPN and CDR2 SVGIG (reference sequence). This clonotype was obtained from an adult in good health. Sequencing was performed on peripheral blood, taken on day 0 of MenACWY control vaccination. The chain couples TRBV30 to TRBJ1-1; the match to TRBD1 covers 8 bases. CDR3 in DNA: TGTGCCTGGAGTCAACAGGGGGGCCTTAGTGGTGAAGCTTTCTTT. Translating gives CAWSQQGGLSGEAFF. Based on the CDR3 plus reference TRBV30 and TRBJ1-1, the full variable domain is SQTIHQWPATLVQPVGSPLSLECTVEGTSNPNLYWYRQAAGRGLQLLFYSVGIGQISSEVPQNLSASRPQDRQFILSSKKLLLSDSGFYLCAWSQQGGLSGEAFFGQGTRLTVV.